What follows describes a single TCR beta chain. V gave up 3 bases and J gave up 7 bases, with 9 bases separating them. The CDR3 consists of 11 residues. Germline loops: CDR1 GTSNPN, CDR2 SVGIG (reference sequence). This sample stems from a study of blood T cell repertoires in COVID-19. Study-wide context: PBMCs, B-cell-depleted T cells, or T cells provided the cDNA or gDNA that made up the material.

Sequencing was performed with immunoSEQ multiplex PCR; in TCRdb, only in-frame clones are kept and a portion is missing. This sample has some 19,000 clones, with roughly 89% found just once. The chain combines TRBV30 with TRBJ1-2; D might be TRBD1 (5 bases). The sequencing sample was made of peripheral blood. The TCR was taken from a man in his sixties with active COVID-19. CDR3 sequence reads: CAWSQGGGYTF. For the CDR3, the DNA is TGTGCCTGGAGCCAGGGCGGTGGCTACACCTTC.